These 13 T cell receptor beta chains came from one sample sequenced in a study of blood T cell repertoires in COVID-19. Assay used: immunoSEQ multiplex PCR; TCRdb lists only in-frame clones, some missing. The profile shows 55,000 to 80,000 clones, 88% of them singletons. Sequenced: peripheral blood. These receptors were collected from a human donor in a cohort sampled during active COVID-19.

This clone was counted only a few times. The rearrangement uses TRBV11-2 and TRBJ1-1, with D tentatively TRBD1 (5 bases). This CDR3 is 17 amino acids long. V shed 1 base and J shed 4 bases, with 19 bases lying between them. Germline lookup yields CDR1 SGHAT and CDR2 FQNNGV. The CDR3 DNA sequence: TGTGCCAGCAGCTTAGGCCGGGGGGGGACCTTGAGCACTGAAGCTTTCTTT. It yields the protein CASSLGRGGTLSTEAFF.

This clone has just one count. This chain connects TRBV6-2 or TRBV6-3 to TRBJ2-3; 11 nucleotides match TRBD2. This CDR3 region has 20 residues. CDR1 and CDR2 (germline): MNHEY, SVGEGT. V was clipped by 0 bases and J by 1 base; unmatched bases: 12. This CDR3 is CASSYSATSGSGVGTDTQYF. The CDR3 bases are TGTGCCAGCAGTTACTCGGCTACTAGCGGGAGTGGGGTTGGCACAGATACGCAGTATTTT.

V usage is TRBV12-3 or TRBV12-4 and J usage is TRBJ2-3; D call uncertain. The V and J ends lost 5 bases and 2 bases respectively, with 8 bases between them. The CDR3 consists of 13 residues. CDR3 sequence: CASSRSFTDTQYF. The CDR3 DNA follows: TGTGCCAGCAGTCGGAGCTTCACAGATACGCAGTATTTT.

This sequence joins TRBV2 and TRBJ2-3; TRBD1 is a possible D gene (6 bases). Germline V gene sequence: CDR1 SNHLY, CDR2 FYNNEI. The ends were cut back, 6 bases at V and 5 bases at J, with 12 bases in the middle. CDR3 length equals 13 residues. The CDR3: CASRPDSKDTQYF. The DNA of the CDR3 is TGTGCCAGCAGACCGGACAGTAAAGATACGCAGTATTTT.

CDR3 DNA: TGTGCCAGCAGCCACAGGGGGCGAAGCACTGAAGCTTTCTTT. Amino acid sequence: CASSHRGRSTEAFF. This chain uses TRBV6-5 with TRBJ1-1; 9 nucleotides line up with TRBD1. The ends lost 6 bases at V and 4 bases at J; junction bases unmatched: 6. The germline V gene encodes CDR1 MNHEY and CDR2 SVGAGI. This CDR3 contains 14 residues.

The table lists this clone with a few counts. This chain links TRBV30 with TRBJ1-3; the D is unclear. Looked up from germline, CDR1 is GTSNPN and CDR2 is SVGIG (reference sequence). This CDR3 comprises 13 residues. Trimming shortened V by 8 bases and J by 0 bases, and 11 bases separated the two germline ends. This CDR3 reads CAIDTSSGNTIYF. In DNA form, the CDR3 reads TGTGCCATTGACACGAGCTCTGGAAACACCATATATTTT.

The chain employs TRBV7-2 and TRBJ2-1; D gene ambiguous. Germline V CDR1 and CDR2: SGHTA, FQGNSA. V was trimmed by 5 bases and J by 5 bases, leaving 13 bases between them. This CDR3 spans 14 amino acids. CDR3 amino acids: CASSLSIPNNEQFF. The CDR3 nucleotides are TGTGCCAGCAGCCTCTCTATACCCAACAATGAGCAGTTCTTC. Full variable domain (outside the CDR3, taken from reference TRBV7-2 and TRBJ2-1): GAGVSQSPSNKVTEKGKDVELRCDPISGHTALYWYRQSLGQGLEFLIYFQGNSAPDKSGLPSDRFSAERTGGSVSTLTIQRTQQEDSAVYLCASSLSIPNNEQFFGPGTRLTVL.

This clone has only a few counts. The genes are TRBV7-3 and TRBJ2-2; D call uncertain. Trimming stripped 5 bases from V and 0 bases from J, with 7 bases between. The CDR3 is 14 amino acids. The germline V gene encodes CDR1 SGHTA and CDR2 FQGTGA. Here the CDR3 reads CASSPTANTGELFF. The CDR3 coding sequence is TGTGCCAGCAGCCCGACTGCGAACACCGGGGAGCTGTTTTTT.

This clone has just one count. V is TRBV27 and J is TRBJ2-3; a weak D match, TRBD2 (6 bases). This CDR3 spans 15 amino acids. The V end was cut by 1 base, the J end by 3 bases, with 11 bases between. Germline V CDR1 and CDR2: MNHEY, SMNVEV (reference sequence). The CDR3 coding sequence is TGTGCCAGCAGTTTATGGGGGGATACGACAGATACGCAGTATTTT. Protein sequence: CASSLWGDTTDTQYF.

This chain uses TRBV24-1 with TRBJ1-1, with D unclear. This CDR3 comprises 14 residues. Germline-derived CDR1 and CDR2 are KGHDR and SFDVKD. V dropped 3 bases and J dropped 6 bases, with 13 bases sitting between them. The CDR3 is CATSDPLDGAEAFF. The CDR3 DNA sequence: TGTGCCACCAGTGATCCCTTAGACGGGGCTGAAGCTTTCTTT.

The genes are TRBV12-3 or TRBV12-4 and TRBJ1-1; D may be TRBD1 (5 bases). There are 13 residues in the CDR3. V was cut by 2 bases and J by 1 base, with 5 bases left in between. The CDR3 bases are TGTGCCAGCAGTTTACAGGGGAACACTGAAGCTTTCTTT. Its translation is CASSLQGNTEAFF.

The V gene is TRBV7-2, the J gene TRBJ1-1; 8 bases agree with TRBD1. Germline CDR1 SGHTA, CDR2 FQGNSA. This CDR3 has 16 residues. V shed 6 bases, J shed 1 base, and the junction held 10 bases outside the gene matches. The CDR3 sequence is CASRTDRASGNTEAFF. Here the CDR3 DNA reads TGTGCCAGCAGGACGGACAGGGCCAGTGGGAACACTGAAGCTTTCTTT.

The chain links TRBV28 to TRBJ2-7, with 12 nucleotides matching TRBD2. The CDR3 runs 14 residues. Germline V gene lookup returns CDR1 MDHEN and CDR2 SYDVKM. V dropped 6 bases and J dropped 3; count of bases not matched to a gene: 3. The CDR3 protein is CASSQLAGGYEQYF. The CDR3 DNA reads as TGTGCCAGCAGCCAACTAGCGGGAGGCTACGAGCAGTACTTC.